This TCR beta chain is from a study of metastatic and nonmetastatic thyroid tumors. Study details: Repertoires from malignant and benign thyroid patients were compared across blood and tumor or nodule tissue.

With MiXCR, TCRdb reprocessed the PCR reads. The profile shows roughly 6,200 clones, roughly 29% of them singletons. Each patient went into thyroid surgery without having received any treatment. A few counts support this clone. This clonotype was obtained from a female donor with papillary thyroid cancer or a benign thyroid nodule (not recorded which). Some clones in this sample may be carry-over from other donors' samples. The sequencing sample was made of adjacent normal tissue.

The CDR3 DNA follows: TGTGCCAGCATCCCCCGGGCCCCTCCGGAGACCCAGTACTTC. This codes for CASIPRAPPETQYF. The rearrangement links TRBV28 to TRBJ2-5; D ambiguous. V was pared by 7 bases and J by 5 bases, with 17 bases between. Looked up from germline, CDR1 is MDHEN and CDR2 is SYDVKM. The CDR3 is 14 residues long. Combining the CDR3 with reference TRBV28 and TRBJ2-5 gives the whole variable domain DVKVTQSSRYLVKRTGEKVFLECVQDMDHENMFWYRQDPGLGLRLIYFSYDVKMKEKGDIPEGYSVSREKKERFSLILESASTNQTSMYLCASIPRAPPETQYFGPGTRLLVL.